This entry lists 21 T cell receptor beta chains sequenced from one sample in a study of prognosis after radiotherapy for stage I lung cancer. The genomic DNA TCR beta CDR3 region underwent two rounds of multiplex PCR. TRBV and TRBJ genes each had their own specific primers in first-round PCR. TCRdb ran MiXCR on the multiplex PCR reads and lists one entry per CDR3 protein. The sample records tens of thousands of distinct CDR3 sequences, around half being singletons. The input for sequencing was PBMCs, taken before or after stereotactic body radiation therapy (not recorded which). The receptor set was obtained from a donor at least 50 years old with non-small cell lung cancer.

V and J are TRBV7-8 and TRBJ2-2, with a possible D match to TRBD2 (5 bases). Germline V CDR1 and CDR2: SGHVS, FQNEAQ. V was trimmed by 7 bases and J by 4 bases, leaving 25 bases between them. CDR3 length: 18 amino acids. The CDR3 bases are TGTGCCAGCATCCACATGCGGGTCTTCTGGAGTTTCACCGGGGAGCTGTTTTTT. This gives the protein CASIHMRVFWSFTGELFF.

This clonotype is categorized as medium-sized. The CDR3 loop reads CASSPFSGGGPYEQYF. The DNA for the CDR3 is TGTGCCAGCAGCCCATTCTCCGGAGGGGGGCCATACGAGCAGTACTTC. This sequence joins TRBV7-9 and TRBJ2-7; possibly TRBD1 or TRBD2 for D (6 bases each). The V and J ends lost 5 bases and 4 bases respectively, with 21 bases between them. CDR1 SEHNR and CDR2 FQNEAQ come from the germline V gene (reference sequence). This CDR3 has 16 amino acids.

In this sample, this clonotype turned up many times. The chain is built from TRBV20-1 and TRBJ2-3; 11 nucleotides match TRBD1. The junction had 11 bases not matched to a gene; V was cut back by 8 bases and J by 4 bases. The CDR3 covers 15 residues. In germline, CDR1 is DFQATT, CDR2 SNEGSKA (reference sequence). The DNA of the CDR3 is TGCAGTTCCGGGACAGGGGGTTCGTTTGCAGATACGCAGTATTTT. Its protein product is CSSGTGGSFADTQYF.

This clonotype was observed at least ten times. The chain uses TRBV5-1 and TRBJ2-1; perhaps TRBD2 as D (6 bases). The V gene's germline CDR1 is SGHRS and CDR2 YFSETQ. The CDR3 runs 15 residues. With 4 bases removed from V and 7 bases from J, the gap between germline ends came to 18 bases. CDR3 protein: CASSPFNSGGNEQFF. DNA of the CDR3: TGCGCCAGCAGCCCCTTTAATAGCGGCGGGAATGAGCAGTTCTTC.

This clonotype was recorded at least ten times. In DNA, the CDR3 is TGTGCCAGCAGTACCCTGGCTAGCGGAGTGATCAATGAGCAGTTCTTC. This gives the protein CASSTLASGVINEQFF. The rearrangement uses TRBV6-2 or TRBV6-3 and TRBJ2-1; 7 bases map to TRBD2. V lost 5 bases, J lost 6 bases, and 13 bases stayed unmatched. The CDR3 runs 16 residues. CDR1 and CDR2 (germline): MNHEY, SVGEGT.

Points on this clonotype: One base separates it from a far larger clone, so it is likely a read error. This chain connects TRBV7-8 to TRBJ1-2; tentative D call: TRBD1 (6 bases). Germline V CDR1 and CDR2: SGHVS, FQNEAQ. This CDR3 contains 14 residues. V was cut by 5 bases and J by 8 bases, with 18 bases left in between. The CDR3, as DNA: TGTGCCAGCAGCGAGGGGGGCGGGTGCATCGGCTACACCTTC. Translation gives CASSEGGGCIGYTF.

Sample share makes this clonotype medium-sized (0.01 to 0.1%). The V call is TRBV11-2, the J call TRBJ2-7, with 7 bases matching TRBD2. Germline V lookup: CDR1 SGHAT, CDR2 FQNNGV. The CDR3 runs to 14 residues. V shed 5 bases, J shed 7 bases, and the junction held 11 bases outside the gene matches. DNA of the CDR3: TGTGCCAGCAGCCCCTGGGGGATGGGAGGGGAGCAGTACTTC. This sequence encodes CASSPWGMGGEQYF. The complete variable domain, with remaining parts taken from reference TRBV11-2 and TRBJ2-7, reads EAGVAQSPRYKIIEKRQSVAFWCNPISGHATLYWYQQILGQGPKLLIQFQNNGVVDDSQLPKDRFSAERLKGVDSTLKIQPAKLEDSAVYLCASSPWGMGGEQYFGPGTRLTVT.

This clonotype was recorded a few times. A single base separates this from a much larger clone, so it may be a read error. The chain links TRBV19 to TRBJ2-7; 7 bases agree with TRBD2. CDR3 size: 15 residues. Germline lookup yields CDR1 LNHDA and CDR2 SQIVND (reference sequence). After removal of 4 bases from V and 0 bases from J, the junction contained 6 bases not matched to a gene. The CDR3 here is CASSNWRGCSYEQYF. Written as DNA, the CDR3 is TGTGCCAGTAGTAATTGGCGGGGGTGCTCCTACGAGCAGTACTTC.

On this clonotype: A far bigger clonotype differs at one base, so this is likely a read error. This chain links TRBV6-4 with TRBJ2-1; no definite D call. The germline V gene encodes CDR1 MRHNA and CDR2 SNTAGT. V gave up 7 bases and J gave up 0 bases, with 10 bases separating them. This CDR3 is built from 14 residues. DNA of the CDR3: TGTGCCAGCAACCTGGGTAGCTCCTACAATGAGCAGTTCTTC. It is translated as CASNLGSSYNEQFF.

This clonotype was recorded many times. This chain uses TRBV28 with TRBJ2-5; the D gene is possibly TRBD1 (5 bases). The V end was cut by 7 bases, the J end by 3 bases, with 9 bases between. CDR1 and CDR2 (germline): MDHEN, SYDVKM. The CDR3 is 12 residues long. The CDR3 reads CASNRQKETQYF. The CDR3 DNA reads TGTGCCAGCAATAGACAGAAAGAGACCCAGTACTTC.

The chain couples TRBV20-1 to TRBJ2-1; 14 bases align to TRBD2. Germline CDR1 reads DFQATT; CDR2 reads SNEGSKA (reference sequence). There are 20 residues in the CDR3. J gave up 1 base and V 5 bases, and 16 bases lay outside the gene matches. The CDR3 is CSAGDSGLAGGPSSYNEQFF. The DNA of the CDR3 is TGCAGTGCTGGTGATTCCGGACTAGCGGGAGGTCCAAGTTCCTACAATGAGCAGTTCTTC.

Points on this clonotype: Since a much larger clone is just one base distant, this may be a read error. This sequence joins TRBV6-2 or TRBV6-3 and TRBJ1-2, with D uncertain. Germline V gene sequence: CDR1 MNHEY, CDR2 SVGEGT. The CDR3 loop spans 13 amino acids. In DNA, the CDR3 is TGTGCCAGCAGTGAAGCGTGGAACTATAGCTACACCTTC. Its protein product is CASSEAWNYSYTF.

CDR3 sequence reads: CAIKLAGELFF. CDR3 nucleotides: TGTGCCATTAAGCTGGCCGGGGAGCTGTTTTTT. The chain uses TRBV19 and TRBJ2-2; D gene ambiguous. Trimming took off 10 bases at V and 6 bases at J, with 9 bases between the two ends. The germline CDR1 and CDR2 sequences are LNHDA and SQIVND (reference sequence). The CDR3 loop spans 11 amino acids. Complete variable domain (other parts from reference TRBV19 and TRBJ2-2): DGGITQSPKYLFRKEGQNVTLSCEQNLNHDAMYWYRQDPGQGLRLIYYSQIVNDFQKGDIAEGYSVSREKKESFPLTVTSAQKNPTAFYLCAIKLAGELFFGEGSRLTVL.

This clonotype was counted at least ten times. The CDR3 nucleotides are TGTGCCAGCAGAAACAGGGCCCTAAGGACCGGGGAGCTGTTTTTT. Its translation: CASRNRALRTGELFF. The rearrangement joins TRBV28 to TRBJ2-2, with D possibly TRBD1 on 6 matching bases. The CDR3 has 15 amino acids. In germline, CDR1 is MDHEN, CDR2 SYDVKM. Trimming pared 6 bases from V and 5 bases from J, leaving 16 bases between.

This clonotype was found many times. This chain's CDR3 is CASSLRTAGQETQYF. The CDR3 DNA sequence: TGCGCCAGCAGCTTGCGGACAGCGGGTCAAGAGACCCAGTACTTC. The rearrangement joins TRBV5-1 to TRBJ2-5; possibly TRBD1 or TRBD2 for D (6 bases each). V lost 1 base to trimming and J lost 2 bases, with 12 bases between them. The CDR3 length is 15 residues. The germline V gene has CDR1 SGHRS and CDR2 YFSETQ.

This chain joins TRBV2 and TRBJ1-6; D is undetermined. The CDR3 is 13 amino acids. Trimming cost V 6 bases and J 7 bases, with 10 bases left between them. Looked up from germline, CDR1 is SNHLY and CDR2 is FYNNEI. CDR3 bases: TGTGCCAGCAGGTATTTGCAGAATTCACCCCTCCACTTT. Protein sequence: CASRYLQNSPLHF. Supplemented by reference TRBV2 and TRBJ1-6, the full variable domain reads EPEVTQTPSHQVTQMGQEVILRCVPISNHLYFYWYRQILGQKVEFLVSFYNNEISEKSEIFDDQFSVERPDGSNFTLKIRSTKLEDSAMYFCASRYLQNSPLHFGNGTRLTVT.

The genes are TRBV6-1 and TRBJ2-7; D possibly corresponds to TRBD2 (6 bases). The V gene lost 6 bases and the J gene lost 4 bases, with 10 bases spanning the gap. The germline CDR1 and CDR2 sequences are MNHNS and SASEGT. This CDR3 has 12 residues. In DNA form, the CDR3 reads TGTGCCAGCAGGTCCGGGGGTTACGAGCAGTACTTC. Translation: CASRSGGYEQYF.

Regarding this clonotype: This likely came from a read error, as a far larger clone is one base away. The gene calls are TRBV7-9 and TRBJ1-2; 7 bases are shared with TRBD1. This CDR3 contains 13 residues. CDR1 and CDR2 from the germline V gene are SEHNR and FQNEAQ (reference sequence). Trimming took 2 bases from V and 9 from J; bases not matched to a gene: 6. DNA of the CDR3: TGTGCCAGCAGCTTAACAGGGGACGATTGCTACACCTTC. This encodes CASSLTGDDCYTF.

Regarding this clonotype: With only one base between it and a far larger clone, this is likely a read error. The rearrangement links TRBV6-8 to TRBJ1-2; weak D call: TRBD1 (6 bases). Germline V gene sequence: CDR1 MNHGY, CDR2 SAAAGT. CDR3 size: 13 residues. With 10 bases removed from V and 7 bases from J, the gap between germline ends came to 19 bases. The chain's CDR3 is CAIAQPGGAGYTF. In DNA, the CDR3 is TGTGCCATCGCACAACCGGGGGGGGCTGGCTACACCTTC.

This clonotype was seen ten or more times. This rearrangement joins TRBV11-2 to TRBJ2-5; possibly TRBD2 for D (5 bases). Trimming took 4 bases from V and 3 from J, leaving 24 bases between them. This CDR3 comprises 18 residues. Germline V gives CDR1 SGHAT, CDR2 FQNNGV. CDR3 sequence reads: CASSSRWGNEGAEETQYF. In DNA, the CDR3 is TGTGCCAGCAGCTCCCGATGGGGTAATGAGGGCGCAGAAGAGACCCAGTACTTC. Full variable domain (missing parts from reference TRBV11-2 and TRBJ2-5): EAGVAQSPRYKIIEKRQSVAFWCNPISGHATLYWYQQILGQGPKLLIQFQNNGVVDDSQLPKDRFSAERLKGVDSTLKIQPAKLEDSAVYLCASSSRWGNEGAEETQYFGPGTRLLVL.

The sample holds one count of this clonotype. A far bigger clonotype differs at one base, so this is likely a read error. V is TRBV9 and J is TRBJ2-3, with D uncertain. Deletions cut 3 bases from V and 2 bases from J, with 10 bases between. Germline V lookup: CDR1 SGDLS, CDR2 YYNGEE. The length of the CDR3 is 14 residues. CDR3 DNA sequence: TGTGCCAGCAGCGCCCGAGAACACACAGATACGCAGTATTTT. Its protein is CASSAREHTDTQYF.